Below, 7 T cell receptor beta chains from the same sample are listed, as sequenced in a study of T cell responses to AZD1222 COVID-19 vaccine. Profiled with immunoSEQ multiplex PCR; TCRdb holds only in-frame clones, not every one. The table has 15,000 to 20,000 clones, nearly 90% seen once; the top ten hold 7.5% to 9%. The sequences come from peripheral blood, collected 28 days after the second AZD1222 dose. The receptor source for this set is an adult who received the AZD1222 COVID-19 vaccine.

This clone was counted between two and nine times. The CDR3 sequence: CASSRLAGEETQYF. CDR3 coding DNA: TGTGCCAGCAGCCGACTAGCGGGGGAAGAGACCCAGTACTTC. The J gene is TRBJ2-5, the V gene TRBV3-1 (or the pseudogene TRBV3-2); 12 nucleotides match TRBD2. CDR3 size: 14 residues. Germline CDR1 and CDR2: LGHDT and YNNKEL (reference sequence). The V gene end was trimmed by 4 bases and the J gene end by 3 bases; junction bases not matched to a gene: 0.

This chain uses TRBV10-1 with TRBJ2-5, with D possibly matching TRBD1 (6 bases). Trimming took off 4 bases at V and 5 bases at J, with 17 bases between the two ends. Per the germline V gene, CDR1 is WNHNN and CDR2 is SYGVQD (reference sequence). The CDR3 contains 15 residues. Here the CDR3 reads CASSVAYDRRETQYF. The CDR3 DNA reads as TGCGCCAGCAGTGTGGCCTACGACAGGAGGGAGACCCAGTACTTC.

This clone was seen more than once but under ten times. The gene calls are TRBV2 and TRBJ2-3; D is perhaps TRBD1 (5 bases). Per germline, CDR1 SNHLY and CDR2 FYNNEI. The CDR3 is 14 residues long. V was pared by 2 bases and J by 7 bases, with 13 bases between. Here the CDR3 reads CASSEWQGKNTQYF. DNA of the CDR3: TGTGCCAGCAGTGAATGGCAGGGCAAAAATACGCAGTATTTT.

The CDR3 DNA reads TGTGCCAGCAGCTACCGACGGGGGGGTAATTCACCCCTCCACTTT. Translating it yields CASSYRRGGNSPLHF. This rearrangement joins TRBV5-6 to TRBJ1-6, with D possibly being TRBD1 (5 bases). CDR3 size: 15 residues. V lost 3 bases and J 6 bases, leaving 13 bases between the germline ends. CDR1 and CDR2 from the germline V gene are SGHDT and YYEEEE.

This clone was recorded once. V and J are TRBV15 and TRBJ2-5, with no clear D. CDR3 length: 15 amino acids. Trimming removed 0 bases from V and 1 base from J, with 9 bases in between. CDR1 is LNHNV, CDR2 YYDKDF, per germline (reference sequence). This CDR3 reads CATSRDRAGQETQYF. The CDR3 nucleotides are TGTGCCACCAGCAGAGATCGGGCTGGCCAAGAGACCCAGTACTTC.

V is TRBV7-9 and J is TRBJ2-5, with D perhaps TRBD1 or TRBD2 (5 bases each). CDR3 length: 15 residues. V was trimmed by 5 bases and J by 1 base, leaving 14 bases between them. Looked up from germline, CDR1 is SEHNR and CDR2 is FQNEAQ (reference sequence). The CDR3 here is CASSTGTFPQETQYF. The CDR3 coding sequence is TGTGCCAGCAGCACCGGGACCTTCCCCCAAGAGACCCAGTACTTC.

The genes are TRBV19 and TRBJ1-5; possibly TRBD1 for D (6 bases). Trimming pared 4 bases from V and 0 bases from J, leaving 13 bases between. Germline-derived CDR1 and CDR2 are LNHDA and SQIVND (reference sequence). CDR3 length equals 16 residues. DNA for the CDR3: TGTGCCAGTAGTACTCCTTGGACAGCTAGCAATCAGCCCCAGCATTTT. This codes for CASSTPWTASNQPQHF.